This TCR beta chain was documented in a study of blood T cells in healthy people across ages. In the case of this clonotype: What it binds is unknown.

Then a second PCR, running about 6 to 11 cycles, was carried out with a sample-barcoded 5' primer and a J-beta primer mix. A single record per CDR3 protein comes from TCRdb applying MiXCR to the 5' RACE reads. The table has more than 800,000 distinct CDR3 sequences, roughly 26% seen once. Study-wide findings and caveats: The study regarded diversity estimates from one million T cells as underestimates.

Healthy Russian Caucasian donors spanned ages about 6 to 90 years. CDR3 size: 17 residues. Per germline, CDR1 MDHEN and CDR2 SYDVKM. V shed 1 base and J shed 8 bases, with 23 bases lying between them. The sequencing sample was made of blood. This chain uses TRBV28 with TRBJ1-2, with a possible D match to TRBD1 (5 bases). The TCR was taken from a woman of 80 years or more in good health. CDR3 protein: CASSLSLHDDSSPGYTF. The CDR3 DNA reads as TGTGCCAGCAGTTTATCCCTCCATGATGACAGTTCTCCCGGCTACACCTTC.